A selection of T cell receptor beta chains follows, all from one sample in a study of blood T cell repertoires in COVID-19. Repertoires were generated with immunoSEQ multiplex PCR, while TCRdb's copy carries only in-frame clones and drops some. The sample carries under 130,000 clones, about 90% recorded once. The specimen was peripheral blood. The receptors originated from a human donor in a cohort sampled during active COVID-19. The CDR3 runs from the conserved cysteine through the conserved F or W. D genes are given only for firm matches.

D	V	J	CDR3
.	TRBV20-1	TRBJ1-1	CSASGQFF
TRBD1	TRBV5-1	TRBJ1-1	CASSHQQGMGNTEAFF
.	TRBV18	TRBJ1-1	CASSLTDTFEAFF
TRBD2	TRBV3-1/TRBV3-2	TRBJ2-3	CASSQSGEGADTQYF
TRBD1	TRBV6-6	TRBJ2-7	CASSPRDRTYEQYF
TRBD1	TRBV6-1	TRBJ2-1	CASSERSYAGGSYEQFF
TRBD1	TRBV2	TRBJ2-7	CASREGQASSYEQYF
.	TRBV9	TRBJ2-5	CASSDRQADVTQYF
TRBD2	TRBV19	TRBJ2-5	CASSTSGSGGQETQYF
.	TRBV9	TRBJ1-5	CASSVSSGNQPQHF
.	TRBV5-8	TRBJ2-3	CASSLDGSLTDTQYF
TRBD1	TRBV6-2/TRBV6-3	TRBJ1-2	CASSLAGTERGYTF
TRBD1	TRBV30	TRBJ2-7	CAWSRLTGQGPYEQYF
TRBD2	TRBV7-3	TRBJ2-2	CASSPLAGARGGELFF
.	TRBV5-1	TRBJ1-1	CASSFPGNTEAFF
TRBD1	TRBV2	TRBJ2-7	CASRGQGTYEQYF
TRBD1	TRBV7-9	TRBJ1-2	CASSLTQGASYTF
TRBD1	TRBV5-4	TRBJ1-1	CASSSGQYTEAFF
.	TRBV14	TRBJ2-7	CASSQDLVEFHEQYF
.	TRBV7-9	TRBJ2-7	CASSLARGSYEQYF
TRBD1	TRBV10-3	TRBJ2-1	CAISEPPGTGMDEQFF
TRBD1	TRBV6-1	TRBJ1-4	CASSEDRGTNEKLFF
.	TRBV24-1	TRBJ1-5	CATSDGLTGSSNQPQHF
.	TRBV6-5	TRBJ1-5	CASRSGRQSNQPQHF
TRBD1	TRBV28	TRBJ1-4	CASSSPGTGGEKLFF
TRBD1	TRBV25-1	TRBJ1-2	CASSGTGINYGYTF
.	TRBV28	TRBJ1-4	CASSQRGGATNEKLFF
TRBD2	TRBV29-1	TRBJ2-7	CSVENWVGGAPGTSGYREQYF
.	TRBV7-6	TRBJ2-1	CASSPRSNEQFF
TRBD1	TRBV27	TRBJ2-7	CASSPSEGQVTYEQYF
.	TRBV5-4	TRBJ1-2	CASSSTPKDYYGYTF